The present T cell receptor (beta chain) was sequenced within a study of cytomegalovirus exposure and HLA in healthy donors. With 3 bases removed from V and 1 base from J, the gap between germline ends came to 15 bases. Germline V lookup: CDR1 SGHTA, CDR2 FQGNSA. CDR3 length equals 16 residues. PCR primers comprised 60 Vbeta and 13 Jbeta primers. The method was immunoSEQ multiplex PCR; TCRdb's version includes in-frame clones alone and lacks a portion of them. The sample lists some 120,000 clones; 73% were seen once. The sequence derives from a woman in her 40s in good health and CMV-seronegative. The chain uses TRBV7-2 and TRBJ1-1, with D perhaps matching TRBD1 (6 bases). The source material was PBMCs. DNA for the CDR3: TGTGCCAGCAGCTTTAAACAGGGTGTTGGGAACACTGAAGCTTTCTTT. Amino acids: CASSFKQGVGNTEAFF.